What follows are 21 T cell receptor beta chains derived from one specimen sequenced in a study of cytomegalovirus exposure and HLA in healthy donors. PCR primers comprised 60 Vbeta and 13 Jbeta primers. This table comes from immunoSEQ multiplex PCR, and its TCRdb copy is limited to in-frame clones, with some not included. The repertoire has 150,000 to 200,000 clones, around 77% of them found once; the top ten carry 1.5% to 2%. The specimen sequenced was PBMCs. The receptor set was obtained from a woman aged 30 to 39 in good health and CMV-seronegative.

The chain carries TRBV5-1 and TRBJ1-2; tentative D call: TRBD1 (5 bases). The CDR3 is 12 residues long. Germline V gene sequence: CDR1 SGHRS, CDR2 YFSETQ. With 0 bases removed from V and 8 bases from J, the gap between germline ends came to 8 bases. For the CDR3, the DNA is TGCGCCAGCAGCTTGGGGGGCAGAGGCTACACCTTC. Translation gives CASSLGGRGYTF.

V usage is TRBV5-1 and J usage is TRBJ1-2; D may be TRBD1 (5 bases). Germline-derived CDR1 and CDR2 are SGHRS and YFSETQ. The CDR3 length is 15 residues. The V gene lost 0 bases and the J gene lost 4 bases, with 13 bases spanning the gap. The CDR3 is CASSLGFGTLYGYTF. The DNA for the CDR3 is TGCGCCAGCAGCTTGGGGTTCGGGACTCTCTATGGCTACACCTTC.

This sequence joins TRBV5-8 and TRBJ2-7; D perhaps matches TRBD1 (6 bases). The CDR3 extends over 14 amino acids. CDR1 and CDR2 from the germline V gene are SGHTS and YDEGEE. V lost 3 bases to trimming and J lost 1 base, with 11 bases between them. The CDR3 bases are TGTGCCAGCAGCTCGACAGGATCATCCTACGAGCAGTACTTC. Its translation: CASSSTGSSYEQYF.

The V gene is TRBV5-1, the J gene TRBJ2-1; D possibly corresponds to TRBD2 (6 bases). This CDR3 comprises 15 residues. CDR1 SGHRS and CDR2 YFSETQ come from the germline V gene. The V end lost 2 bases, the J end lost 4 bases, and 13 bases lay between the germline ends. The DNA for the CDR3 is TGCGCCAGCAGCTTCCTAGCGTTCCCTTACAATGAGCAGTTCTTC. Amino acid sequence: CASSFLAFPYNEQFF.

V gene TRBV7-8 combines with J gene TRBJ2-3, with 7 nucleotides matching TRBD1. V trimming: 5 bases; J trimming: 1 base; junction bases outside the gene matches: 6. Looked up from germline, CDR1 is SGHVS and CDR2 is FQNEAQ. This CDR3 has 15 amino acids. The CDR3 loop reads CASSLNRGRTDTQYF. CDR3 DNA: TGTGCCAGCAGCCTCAATAGGGGGCGCACAGATACGCAGTATTTT. Looking up the rest from reference TRBV7-8 and TRBJ2-3 gives the full variable domain: GAGVSQSPRYKVAKRGQDVALRCDPISGHVSLFWYQQALGQGPEFLTYFQNEAQLDKSGLPSDRFFAERPEGSVSTLKIQRTQQEDSAVYLCASSLNRGRTDTQYFGPGTRLTVL.

The chain is built from TRBV5-5 and TRBJ2-1, with 7 nucleotides matching TRBD2. In germline, CDR1 is SGHKS, CDR2 YYEKEE (reference sequence). Losses at the gene ends were 2 bases for V and 4 bases for J; bases not matched to a gene: 6. The CDR3 consists of 15 residues. CDR3 residues: CASSFPSGVYNEQFF. In nucleotides, the CDR3 is TGTGCCAGCAGCTTCCCCAGCGGGGTTTACAATGAGCAGTTCTTC.

This clone occurred a few times. The chain combines TRBV7-3 with TRBJ2-1; 8 bases match TRBD2. The V and J ends lost 5 bases and 10 bases, in that order; junction bases with no gene match: 10. CDR1 SGHTA and CDR2 FQGTGA come from the germline V gene. This CDR3 is built from 14 residues. In nucleotides, the CDR3 is TGTGCCAGCAGCCATAGCGGGGTTGGGGGGGAGCAGTTCTTC. Its translation is CASSHSGVGGEQFF.

V and J are TRBV27 and TRBJ2-6; 7 bases are a match to TRBD1. The CDR3 runs 16 residues. CDR1 MNHEY and CDR2 SMNVEV come from the germline V gene (reference sequence). V lost 0 bases, J lost 8 bases, and 7 bases stayed unmatched. In DNA form, the CDR3 reads TGTGCCAGCAGTTTATCGAGGGGGCTCGGGACCAACGTCCTGACTTTC. Translation: CASSLSRGLGTNVLTF.

The rearrangement links TRBV11-3 to TRBJ1-1; D remains unclear. From germline, CDR1 is SGHNT and CDR2 YENEEA. The CDR3 covers 13 residues. V lost 3 bases, J lost 4 bases, and 9 bases lay in between. In nucleotides, the CDR3 is TGTGCCAGCAGCTTGGATGCGGCCACTGAAGCTTTCTTT. Translation gives CASSLDAATEAFF.

The chain combines TRBV27 with TRBJ2-7; weak D call: TRBD1 (6 bases). Trimming took off 2 bases at V and 3 bases at J, with 11 bases between the two ends. Germline V lookup: CDR1 MNHEY, CDR2 SMNVEV (reference sequence). The CDR3 runs to 14 residues. Here the CDR3 reads CASSLRRGFYEQYF. The CDR3, as DNA: TGTGCCAGCAGTTTACGCAGGGGTTTCTACGAGCAGTACTTC.

This rearrangement joins TRBV2 to TRBJ1-1; 11 positions match TRBD1. With V trimmed by 7 bases and J by 4 bases, 8 bases remained unmatched. CDR1 and CDR2 from the germline V gene are SNHLY and FYNNEI. This CDR3 contains 15 residues. This CDR3 reads CASKKDRGRGTEAFF. The CDR3 nucleotides are TGTGCCAGCAAGAAGGACAGGGGGCGGGGCACTGAAGCTTTCTTT.

The V call is TRBV30, the J call TRBJ1-2; 9 bases line up with TRBD1. The trim removed 1 base at V and 3 bases at J, leaving 3 bases unmatched. This CDR3 region has 14 residues. Germline V gene sequence: CDR1 GTSNPN, CDR2 SVGIG (reference sequence). The CDR3 loop is CAWSAGTGYYGYTF. The CDR3 DNA reads as TGTGCCTGGAGTGCCGGGACAGGGTACTATGGCTACACCTTC.

This clone has just one count. This chain's CDR3 is CASSQAIAGPRAQYF. The CDR3 nucleotides read TGTGCCAGCAGCCAAGCGATAGCGGGGCCTAGGGCCCAGTACTTC. The chain links TRBV4-2 to TRBJ2-5, with 8 nucleotides matching TRBD2. Germline-derived CDR1 and CDR2 are LGHNA and YNFKEQ. CDR3 size: 15 residues. Losses at the gene ends were 1 base for V and 9 bases for J; bases not matched to a gene: 10.

V and J are TRBV30 and TRBJ1-5; TRBD1 aligns across 8 bases. Germline trimming cut 2 bases from V and 7 bases from J; bases unmatched to any gene: 7. Germline values: CDR1 GTSNPN, CDR2 SVGIG (reference sequence). The length of the CDR3 is 14 residues. DNA for the CDR3: TGTGCCTGGAGTCCCGGGACAGGCCACCAGCCCCAGCATTTT. Encoded protein: CAWSPGTGHQPQHF.

The V and J genes are TRBV4-3 and TRBJ1-2, with D perhaps matching TRBD1 (6 bases). The CDR3 contains 15 residues. Germline assignment: CDR1 LGHNA and CDR2 YSLEER. The V end lost 0 bases, the J end lost 2 bases, and 10 bases lay between the germline ends. CDR3 DNA sequence: TGCGCCAGCAGCCAAGAAGCGAGGGGGAACTATGGCTACACCTTC. Amino acids: CASSQEARGNYGYTF.

The chain employs TRBV7-9 and TRBJ2-1; the D gene is possibly TRBD1 (6 bases). Germline values: CDR1 SEHNR, CDR2 FQNEAQ (reference sequence). The CDR3 is 16 residues long. V was shortened by 1 base and J by 8 bases, with 18 bases between the two germline ends. CDR3 bases: TGTGCCAGCAGCTTAGGGGTACCAGGGGATGGCCATGAGCAGTTCTTC. Residues: CASSLGVPGDGHEQFF.

The chain is built from TRBV6-4 and TRBJ2-3; 9 bases align to TRBD2. There are 15 residues in the CDR3. Germline-derived CDR1 and CDR2 are MRHNA and SNTAGT. The ends lost 5 bases at V and 4 bases at J; junction bases unmatched: 7. CDR3 DNA sequence: TGTGCCAGCAGTCCAGCGGGGGGAAGCTCAGATACGCAGTATTTT. Amino acid sequence: CASSPAGGSSDTQYF.

In its sample, this clone was seen once. V gene TRBV4-3 combines with J gene TRBJ2-3; a possible D gene is TRBD2 (5 bases). Germline CDR1 is LGHNA and CDR2 is YSLEER. Between the trimmed V and J ends, which lost 1 base and 4 bases, there was a span of 12 bases. This CDR3 has 15 residues. Written as DNA, the CDR3 is TGCGCCAGCAGCCAAGGGGTCGTAGCGCCAGATACGCAGTATTTT. This gives the protein CASSQGVVAPDTQYF.

The chain recombines TRBV7-2 with TRBJ2-5; 9 nucleotides line up with TRBD2. Germline V lookup: CDR1 SGHTA, CDR2 FQGNSA. The CDR3 is 15 residues long. Trimming removed 5 bases from V and 4 bases from J; junction bases left unmatched: 8. CDR3 bases: TGTGCCAGCAGCCGTCTAGCGGGGTGGGTAGAGACCCAGTACTTC. Translation gives CASSRLAGWVETQYF.

Details on this clone: The same CDR3 arises from other DNA sequences in this sample as well. The gene calls are TRBV5-1 and TRBJ2-3, with 13 bases fitting TRBD2. Germline CDR1 SGHRS, CDR2 YFSETQ. Losses at the gene ends were 3 bases for V and 1 base for J; bases not matched to a gene: 2. The CDR3 covers 16 residues. CDR3 sequence reads: CASSSGLAGGTDTQYF. CDR3 coding DNA: TGCGCCAGCAGCTCCGGACTAGCGGGGGGCACAGATACGCAGTATTTT.

This clone has only a few counts. The chain couples TRBV27 to TRBJ2-7; 11 nucleotides align to TRBD2. The CDR3 extends over 13 amino acids. Unmatched junction bases numbered 7, after V lost 4 bases and J lost 11 bases. Germline lookup yields CDR1 MNHEY and CDR2 SMNVEV (reference sequence). CDR3 region: CASSSQLAGEKYF. The CDR3 nucleotides are TGTGCCAGCAGTTCTCAACTAGCGGGGGAAAAGTACTTC.